Below, 18 T cell receptor beta chains from the same sample are listed, as sequenced in a study of vaccination effects on CD4 cells after COVID-19 (dated by TCRdb to 2022 to 2024). Library creation used the immunoSEQ multiplex PCR assay. TCRdb stores this immuneACCESS table with in-frame sequences only. Part of the clones is absent; in the studies checked, under half of the shortfall reflects unresolved V genes, and no reason is known for the rest. This sample gives about 25,000 clones in total; 70% to 75% of them show up just once. Around 5% of the sample is taken by the ten largest. Their antigens remain unidentified. In the ViraFEST assay, PBMC were stimulated with viral peptide pools, and TCR sequencing was then used to find antigen-specific CD4+ T cell clonotypes based on their expansion. After about 10 days of culture, CD4+ T cells were isolated with the EasySep CD4+ T cell isolation kit. Negative nucleocapsid antibody results before and after vaccination confirmed that the healthy vaccine recipients had no prior SARS-CoV-2 infection.

The source was CD4+ T cells from PBMCs cultured with SARS-CoV-2 spike peptides, collected before COVID-19 vaccination. The cell subset or site label for this specimen denotes: SARS-CoV-2 spike overlapping peptide pool stimulation. Every receptor here comes from a human donor who received a COVID-19 vaccine.

The CDR3 sequence: CATGGSRGAEAFF. The CDR3 region has the DNA TGTGCCACCGGCGGCAGTCGGGGCGCTGAAGCTTTCTTT. J is TRBJ1-1 and V is TRBV7-9; TRBD1 might be the D (5 bases). Trimming stripped 10 bases from V and 6 bases from J, with 18 bases between. The CDR3 covers 13 residues. CDR1 and CDR2 (germline): SEHNR, FQNEAQ (reference sequence). Variable domain in full (rest from reference TRBV7-9 and TRBJ1-1): DTGVSQNPRHKITKRGQNVTFRCDPISEHNRLYWYRQTLGQGPEFLTYFQNEAQLEKSRLLSDRFSAERPKGSFSTLEIQRTEQGDSAMYLCATGGSRGAEAFFGQGTRLTVV.

The V call is TRBV6-2 or TRBV6-3, the J call TRBJ1-2; the D gene is possibly TRBD1 (6 bases). Germline V CDR1 and CDR2: MNHEY, SVGEGT. With 2 bases removed from V and 1 base from J, the gap between germline ends came to 14 bases. This CDR3 spans 16 amino acids. CDR3 region: CASSYGRGSGNYGYTF. The CDR3 nucleotides are TGTGCCAGCAGTTACGGCAGGGGATCCGGTAACTATGGCTACACCTTC.

The genes are TRBV6-1 and TRBJ1-5, with TRBD1 as a possible D gene (5 bases). CDR1 is MNHNS and CDR2 is SASEGT in the germline V gene. The CDR3 length is 15 residues. V was pared by 1 base and J by 1 base, with 8 bases between. For the CDR3, the DNA is TGTGCCAGCAGTGAAGGGGGGATGAGCAATCAGCCCCAGCATTTT. Translated, it gives CASSEGGMSNQPQHF.

V is TRBV6-1 and J is TRBJ2-5; perhaps D is TRBD1 or TRBD2 (5 bases each). Trimming left V 3 bases short and J 0 bases short, with 11 bases between. The length of the CDR3 is 15 residues. Germline V gene sequence: CDR1 MNHNS, CDR2 SASEGT. The CDR3 coding sequence is TGTGCCAGCAGTGAGGGACCGGGACACCAAGAGACCCAGTACTTC. Translating it yields CASSEGPGHQETQYF.

This chain uses TRBV6-4 with TRBJ1-2; 9 nucleotides line up with TRBD1. Germline CDR1 and CDR2: MRHNA and SNTAGT. The V segment lost 3 bases and the J segment 5 bases; nucleotides outside the gene matches: 4. This CDR3 region has 14 residues. In DNA, the CDR3 is TGTGCCAGCAGTGATCCGGGACAGGGTTATGGCTACACCTTC. Its protein is CASSDPGQGYGYTF.

This chain links TRBV4-1 with TRBJ1-4; D uncertain. Looked up from germline, CDR1 is MGHRA and CDR2 is YSYEKL. The CDR3 consists of 16 residues. V lost 1 base, J lost 0 bases, and 9 bases lay in between. The CDR3 nucleotides read TGCGCCAGCAGCCAAGGAACACAAGCAACTAATGAAAAACTGTTTTTT. Its protein product is CASSQGTQATNEKLFF.

The table lists this clone with a few counts. This rearrangement joins TRBV7-2 to TRBJ1-5, with 7 bases identical to TRBD1. V lost 5 bases, J lost 5 bases, and 6 bases stayed unmatched. The CDR3 loop spans 14 amino acids. Germline CDR1 SGHTA, CDR2 FQGNSA. The CDR3 DNA reads as TGTGCCAGCAGCGTGTGGACAGGCGATCAGCCCCAGCATTTT. Amino acids: CASSVWTGDQPQHF.

This clone turned up a few times. V is TRBV6-6 and J is TRBJ1-5, with a possible D match to TRBD1 (5 bases). Germline V gene lookup returns CDR1 MNHNY and CDR2 SVGAGI (reference sequence). With 5 bases removed from V and 3 bases from J, the gap between germline ends came to 11 bases. The CDR3 has 14 amino acids. This CDR3 is CASSKQEINQPQHF. The CDR3 DNA sequence: TGTGCCAGCAGTAAACAGGAAATCAATCAGCCCCAGCATTTT.

The chain joins TRBV25-1 to TRBJ2-7; tentative D call: TRBD2 (6 bases). CDR1 is MGHDK, CDR2 SYGVNS, per germline. This CDR3 is 14 amino acids long. V lost 6 bases and J 6 bases, leaving 18 bases between the germline ends. CDR3 nucleotide sequence: TGTGCCAGCAGAATTAGCGGAGGGGCCCCCGAGCAGTACTTC. Translated, it gives CASRISGGAPEQYF.

This clone turned up a few times. V usage is TRBV29-1 and J usage is TRBJ2-7; D is tentatively TRBD1 or TRBD2 (7 bases each). Trimming stripped 0 bases from V and 3 bases from J, with 15 bases between. The CDR3 spans 15 residues. Germline V gives CDR1 SQVTM, CDR2 ANQGSEA. CDR3 DNA sequence: TGCAGCGTTGAAGAGGGGAGGGGGCGAAGCTACGAGCAGTACTTC. Its translation is CSVEEGRGRSYEQYF.

A word on this clone: Mismatch with germline at one junction end may stem from a read error. The V call is TRBV30, the J call TRBJ1-2; tentatively, D is TRBD1 (6 bases). The length of the CDR3 is 8 residues. The germline CDR1 and CDR2 sequences are GTSNPN and SVGIG (reference sequence). CDR3 residues: CAWRNRVF. For the CDR3, the DNA is TGTGCCTGGAGAAACAGGGTCTTC.

CDR3 coding DNA: TGTGCCAGCAGCCCCAAGATGGCGGGAACCTCCTACGAGCAGTACTTC. This encodes CASSPKMAGTSYEQYF. V is TRBV7-9 and J is TRBJ2-7, with D tentatively TRBD2 (6 bases). The CDR3 loop spans 16 amino acids. In germline, CDR1 is SEHNR, CDR2 FQNEAQ (reference sequence). V was pared by 5 bases and J by 0 bases, with 17 bases between.

The rearrangement joins TRBV5-1 to TRBJ2-5; no definite D call. V lost 0 bases and J lost 2, with 11 bases in between. Germline V gene data show CDR1 as SGHRS and CDR2 as YFSETQ. The CDR3 is 15 amino acids. CDR3 coding DNA: TGCGCCAGCAGCTTGGGGCTCGTCAATCAAGAGACCCAGTACTTC. Its protein is CASSLGLVNQETQYF.

The chain joins TRBV6-4 to TRBJ1-2, with D uncertain. Germline CDR1 and CDR2: MRHNA and SNTAGT. Between the trimmed V and J ends, which lost 0 bases and 4 bases, there was a span of 21 bases. This CDR3 region has 18 residues. CDR3 in amino acids: CASSDSVSGRLRVYGYTF. The CDR3 bases are TGTGCCAGCAGTGACTCGGTATCAGGCAGACTGCGCGTCTATGGCTACACCTTC.

This chain links TRBV18 with TRBJ2-7; D gene unclear. The CDR3 totals 14 residues. Germline values: CDR1 KGHSH, CDR2 LQKENI. V lost 4 bases, J lost 0 bases, and 10 bases lay in between. CDR3 DNA sequence: TGTGCCAGCTCACTCCGGACGGACTCCTACGAGCAGTACTTC. It specifies CASSLRTDSYEQYF.

The V gene is TRBV2, the J gene TRBJ1-5; D is perhaps TRBD1 (5 bases). V lost 6 bases to trimming and J lost 4 bases, with 16 bases between them. Germline lookup yields CDR1 SNHLY and CDR2 FYNNEI. CDR3 length: 15 residues. The CDR3, as DNA: TGTGCCAGCAGCGCTGTGACAGTATCGAATCAGCCCCAGCATTTT. Protein sequence: CASSAVTVSNQPQHF. Complete variable domain (other parts from reference TRBV2 and TRBJ1-5): EPEVTQTPSHQVTQMGQEVILRCVPISNHLYFYWYRQILGQKVEFLVSFYNNEISEKSEIFDDQFSVERPDGSNFTLKIRSTKLEDSAMYFCASSAVTVSNQPQHFGDGTRLSIL.

This chain links TRBV7-9 with TRBJ1-4, with no clear D. V was cut by 4 bases and J by 3 bases, with 12 bases left in between. Germline V gives CDR1 SEHNR, CDR2 FQNEAQ (reference sequence). The CDR3 contains 15 residues. In nucleotides, the CDR3 is TGTGCCAGCAGCTGGGAAGGACGAGCTAATGAAAAACTGTTTTTT. Amino acids: CASSWEGRANEKLFF. Complete variable domain (other parts from reference TRBV7-9 and TRBJ1-4): DTGVSQNPRHKITKRGQNVTFRCDPISEHNRLYWYRQTLGQGPEFLTYFQNEAQLEKSRLLSDRFSAERPKGSFSTLEIQRTEQGDSAMYLCASSWEGRANEKLFFGSGTQLSVL.

The genes are TRBV5-8 and TRBJ2-5; 8 bases align to TRBD2. The germline V gene has CDR1 SGHTS and CDR2 YDEGEE. V lost 4 bases and J lost 5; bases outside the gene matches: 13. There are 16 residues in the CDR3. CDR3 nucleotide sequence: TGTGCCAGCAGCGCGTACGCTCGCGGGGGGCTTGAGACCCAGTACTTC. This codes for CASSAYARGGLETQYF.